One and the same sample provided the 5 T cell receptor beta chains below, sequenced in a study of CD8 T cells in ankylosing spondylitis. TCRdb reanalysed the 5' RACE reads using MiXCR and keeps one entry per CDR3 protein. Counted here are a few hundred thousand distinct CDR3 sequences, around 25% occurring once; the ten biggest clones make up approximately 0.61%. Sequenced: blood, either unsorted or a sorted T cell fraction (not recorded which). These receptor sequences come from a male donor with ankylosing spondylitis or in good health (not recorded which).

This clonotype has just a few counts. J is TRBJ2-2 and V is TRBV20-1; D uncertain. This CDR3 region has 13 residues. Per germline, CDR1 DFQATT and CDR2 SNEGSKA (reference sequence). V lost 1 base and J lost 4, with 7 bases in between. The CDR3 here is CSARGTATGELFF. The CDR3 DNA reads TGCAGTGCTAGAGGGACGGCCACCGGGGAGCTGTTTTTT.

This chain connects TRBV3-1 to TRBJ1-6, with D perhaps matching TRBD1 (5 bases). V lost 3 bases, J lost 8 bases, and 17 bases lay in between. This CDR3 region has 16 residues. The germline V gene has CDR1 LGHDT and CDR2 YNNKEL (reference sequence). The CDR3 sequence: CASSHLLLRGDSPLHF. In nucleotides, the CDR3 is TGTGCCAGCAGCCACCTGTTGCTGAGGGGCGATTCACCCCTCCACTTT. Complete variable domain (other parts from reference TRBV3-1 and TRBJ1-6): DTAVSQTPKYLVTQMGNDKSIKCEQNLGHDTMYWYKQDSKKFLKIMFSYNNKELIINETVPNRFSPKSPDKAHLNLHINSLELGDSAVYFCASSHLLLRGDSPLHFGNGTRLTVT.

In its sample, this clonotype was seen a few times. The chain uses TRBV12-3 or TRBV12-4 and TRBJ2-5, with TRBD2 matching 9 bases. The CDR3 extends over 15 amino acids. V shed 3 bases and J 3 bases; nucleotides not matched to a gene: 5. The CDR3 reads CASSFAPSGEETQYF. CDR3 DNA: TGTGCCAGCAGTTTTGCGCCTAGCGGGGAAGAGACCCAGTACTTC.

The chain links TRBV4-1 to TRBJ1-3, with 9 positions matching TRBD1. Looked up from germline, CDR1 is MGHRA and CDR2 is YSYEKL. V was clipped by 1 base and J by 8 bases; unmatched bases: 6. This CDR3 has 15 residues. CDR3 amino acids: CASSQVGTGTDTIYF. The CDR3 nucleotides are TGCGCCAGCAGCCAAGTCGGGACAGGGACAGACACCATATATTTT.

This clonotype was picked up many times. V usage is TRBV12-3 or TRBV12-4 and J usage is TRBJ1-5, with D possibly being TRBD1 (6 bases). Trimming removed 2 bases from V and 2 bases from J, with 13 bases in between. This CDR3 is built from 16 residues. Here the CDR3 DNA reads TGTGCCAGCAGTTTAACCAGGGGCGGTGGCAATCAGCCCCAGCATTTT. Its translation: CASSLTRGGGNQPQHF.